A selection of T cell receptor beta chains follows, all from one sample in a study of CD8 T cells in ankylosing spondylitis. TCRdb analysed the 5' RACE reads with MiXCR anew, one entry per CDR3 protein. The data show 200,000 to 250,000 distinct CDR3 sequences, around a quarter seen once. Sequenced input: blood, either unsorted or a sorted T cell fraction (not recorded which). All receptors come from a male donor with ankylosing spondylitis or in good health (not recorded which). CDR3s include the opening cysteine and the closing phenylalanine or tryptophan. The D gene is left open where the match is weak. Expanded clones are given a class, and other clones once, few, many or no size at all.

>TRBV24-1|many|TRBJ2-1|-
TGTGCCACCAGTGATAGTAAGGGGGAGCCCTACAATGAGCAGTTCTTC
CATSDSKGEPYNEQFF
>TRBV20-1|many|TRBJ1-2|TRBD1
TGCAGTGCTAGGGCGACAGGGATCTATGGCTACACCTTC
CSARATGIYGYTF
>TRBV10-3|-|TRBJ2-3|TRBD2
TGTGCCACTCGAAGCGGGAGTACGACAGATACGCAGTATTTT
CATRSGSTTDTQYF
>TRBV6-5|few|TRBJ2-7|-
TGTGCCAGCAGTTCCCACACCTCCAACGAGCAGTACTTC
CASSSHTSNEQYF
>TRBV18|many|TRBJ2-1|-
TGTGCCAGCTCACCAATAGGCCCCCCGCTCAATGAGCAGTTCTTC
CASSPIGPPLNEQFF
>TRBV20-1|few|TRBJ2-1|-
TGCAGTGCTAGAGATGAGGGCAGAGGAAACAATGAGCAGTTCTTC
CSARDEGRGNNEQFF
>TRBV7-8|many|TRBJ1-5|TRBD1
TGTGCCAGCAGCTCTCGACAGGGCCAGGTGTATAGCAATCAGCCCCAGCATTTT
CASSSRQGQVYSNQPQHF
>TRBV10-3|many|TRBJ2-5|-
TGTGCCACCAAGGGGAACCAAGAGACCCAGTACTTC
CATKGNQETQYF
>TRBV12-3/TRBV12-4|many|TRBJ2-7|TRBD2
TGTGCCAGCAGTTCCAGCGGGAGGGTCAACGAGCAGTACTTC
CASSSSGRVNEQYF
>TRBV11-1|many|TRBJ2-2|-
TGTGCCAGCAGCTTAACCACCAGGGGGGTAAACACCGGGGAGCTGTTTTTT
CASSLTTRGVNTGELFF
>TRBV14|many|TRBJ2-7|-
TGTGCCAGCAGCCAAGTTGAAGCAGGCGAGCAGTACTTC
CASSQVEAGEQYF
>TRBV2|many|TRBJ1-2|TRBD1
TGTGCCAGCAGTGTCGACAGGGGGCGCCCAGCTAACTATGGCTACACCTTC
CASSVDRGRPANYGYTF
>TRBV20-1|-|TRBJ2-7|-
TGCAGTGCTACTACCGGGACAAGGGGCCACGAGCAGTACTTC
CSATTGTRGHEQYF
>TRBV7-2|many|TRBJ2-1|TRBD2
TGTGCCAGCAGCTTAAATCCAGCGGGAGTGGGGAATGAGCAGTTCTTC
CASSLNPAGVGNEQFF
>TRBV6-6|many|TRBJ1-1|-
TGTGCCAGCAGTCAAACTATGGACACTGAAGCTTTCTTT
CASSQTMDTEAFF
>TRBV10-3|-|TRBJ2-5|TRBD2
TGTGCCATCAGTCGGGTAGCGGGAGCCCAAGAGACCCAGTACTTC
CAISRVAGAQETQYF
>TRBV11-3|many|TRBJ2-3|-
TGTGCCAGCAGCTGGGGTAGCGCGGATACGCAGTATTTT
CASSWGSADTQYF
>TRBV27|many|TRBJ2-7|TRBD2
TGTGCCAGCAGTTTATCCCCGGGACTAGCGGGGACAAGCTCCTACGAGCAGTACTTC
CASSLSPGLAGTSSYEQYF
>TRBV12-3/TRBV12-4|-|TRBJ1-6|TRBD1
TGTGCCAGCAGTTCGGGACAGCATAATTCACCCCTCCACTTT
CASSSGQHNSPLHF
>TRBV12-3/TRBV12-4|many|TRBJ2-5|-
TGTGCCAGCAGTCCCAATAGGAAAGAGACCCAGTACTTC
CASSPNRKETQYF
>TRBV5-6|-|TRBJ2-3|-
TGTGCCAGCAGCTTGTTTATTTCGGATACGCAGTATTTT
CASSLFISDTQYF
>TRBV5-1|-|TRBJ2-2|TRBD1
TGCGCCAGCAGCCCGGGGACAGGGGGCAGAGGGGAGCTGTTTTTT
CASSPGTGGRGELFF
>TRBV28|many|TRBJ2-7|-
TGTGCCAGCGCTGGACCCTACGAGCAGTACTTC
CASAGPYEQYF
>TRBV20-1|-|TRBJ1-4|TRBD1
TGCAGTGCTAGAGATTCGACAGGCCGCTCCTCAGGGGGACTGTTTTTT
CSARDSTGRSSGGLFF
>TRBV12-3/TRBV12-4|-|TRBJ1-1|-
TGTGCCAGCAGGCCGGGGGGTATGAACACTGAAGCTTTCTTT
CASRPGGMNTEAFF
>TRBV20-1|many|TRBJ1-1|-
TGCAGTGCTCTTAAATCCCCCCCAGGCCCCACTGAAGCTTTCTTT
CSALKSPPGPTEAFF
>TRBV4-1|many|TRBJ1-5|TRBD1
TGCGCCAGCAGCCAGCACAGGGGGCAGCCCCAGCATTTT
CASSQHRGQPQHF